The text below deals with one T cell receptor beta chain. Between the trimmed V and J ends, which lost 0 bases and 1 base, there was a span of 13 bases. This CDR3 has 17 amino acids. Germline loops: CDR1 SGHRS, CDR2 YFSETQ. The data stem from a study of shared clonotypes between healthy human individuals. Study background: Samples came from a couple of female and a few male donors aged 18 to 49.

Profiled with immunoSEQ multiplex PCR; TCRdb holds only in-frame clones, not every one. The table has around 2.5 million clones, 80% to 95% seen once. The source is a man younger than 35 in good health. Some clones in this sample may be carry-over from other donors' samples. The chain has TRBV5-1 and TRBJ1-4, with D possibly being TRBD1 (6 bases). The material sequenced was naive CD4+ T cells from PBMCs. Subset here: CD45RA+ positively selected. CDR3 residues: CASSLGGGFRTNEKLFF. The CDR3 coding sequence is TGCGCCAGCAGCTTGGGAGGGGGATTCAGAACTAATGAAAAACTGTTTTTT. Looking up the rest from reference TRBV5-1 and TRBJ1-4 gives the full variable domain: KAGVTQTPRYLIKTRGQQVTLSCSPISGHRSVSWYQQTPGQGLQFLFEYFSETQRNKGNFPGRFSGRQFSNSRSEMNVSTLELGDSALYLCASSLGGGFRTNEKLFFGSGTQLSVL.